The entry below gives a single T cell receptor (beta chain) sequence along with its context. The antigen remains undetermined. Treatment indicated: about 20 received Ad26.COV2.S at low or high dose, single or two shots; 5 received placebo; per-sample allocation not given. Sampling happened 63 days after the first vaccine or placebo injection. Wuhan-strain spike was delivered by a replication-incompetent Ad26 vector. This entry is derived from a study of Ad26.COV2.S vaccination and SARS-CoV-2 variants. Study conclusions and caveats: Substantial response breadth was reportedly seen for spike-specific CD8+ and CD4+ T cells after vaccination.

The protocol was immunoSEQ multiplex PCR, while the TCRdb copy is restricted to in-frame clones and leaves out a portion. The sample contains 350,000 to 400,000 clones, roughly nine tenths of which appear only once. The TCR was taken from a person between 18 and 59 years old who received the Ad26.COV2.S COVID-19 vaccine or a placebo. The sample in question was peripheral blood, obtained in a trial of Ad26.COV2.S vaccine versus placebo.

Written as DNA, the CDR3 is TGTGCCAGTAGTATAAGCGGGGCAGGGGCCGGCTACACCTTC. This codes for CASSISGAGAGYTF. The rearrangement links TRBV19 to TRBJ1-2, with D possibly being TRBD1 (6 bases). Germline V gene data show CDR1 as LNHDA and CDR2 as SQIVND (reference sequence). Trimming removed 2 bases from V and 8 bases from J, with 15 bases in between. The CDR3 totals 14 residues.